The source of this T cell receptor beta chain is a study of CD8 T cells in ankylosing spondylitis. Study-wide points: Reports say disease-linked clones showed up significantly more in matched ankylosing spondylitis synovial fluid. One TCR beta motif, made up of about 8 highly homologous variants, appeared characteristic of ankylosing spondylitis blood. CD8+ by phenotype, disease-linked clones were relatively rare in peripheral blood.

Quantitative barcoded 5'-RACE was used to prepare TCR beta libraries. TCRdb itself ran the 5' RACE reads through MiXCR, one entry per CDR3 protein. The top ten clones hold 2.6% of a sample with 250,000 or so distinct CDR3 sequences, 8% to 11% of them seen once. This clonotype was found a few times. As yet, its antigen is unknown. Trimming stripped 3 bases from V and 0 bases from J, with 7 bases between. This CDR3 contains 14 residues. Germline V CDR1 and CDR2: WNHNN, SYGVQD (reference sequence). The chain couples TRBV10-1 to TRBJ2-3, with D unresolved. Sample: blood, either unsorted or a sorted T cell fraction (not recorded which). The receptor comes from a male donor with ankylosing spondylitis or in good health (not recorded which). CDR3 protein: CASSDLWSTDTQYF. For the CDR3, the DNA is TGCGCCAGCAGTGACCTCTGGAGCACAGATACGCAGTATTTT.